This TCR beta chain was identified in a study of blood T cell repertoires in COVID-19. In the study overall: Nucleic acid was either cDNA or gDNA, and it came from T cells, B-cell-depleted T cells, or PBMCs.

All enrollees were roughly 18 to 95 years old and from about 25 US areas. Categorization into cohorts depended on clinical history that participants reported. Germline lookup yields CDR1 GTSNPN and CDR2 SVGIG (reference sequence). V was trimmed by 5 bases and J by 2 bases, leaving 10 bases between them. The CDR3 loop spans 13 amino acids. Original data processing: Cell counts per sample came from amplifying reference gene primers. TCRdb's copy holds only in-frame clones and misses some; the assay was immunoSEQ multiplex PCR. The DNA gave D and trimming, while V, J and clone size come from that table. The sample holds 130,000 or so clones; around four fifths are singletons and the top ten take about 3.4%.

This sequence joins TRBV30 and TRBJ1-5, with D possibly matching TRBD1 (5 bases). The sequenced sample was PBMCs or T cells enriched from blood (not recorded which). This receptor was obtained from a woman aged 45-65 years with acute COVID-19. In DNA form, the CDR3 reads TGTGCCTGGGGAAAACAGGGCAATCAGCCCCAGCATTTT. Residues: CAWGKQGNQPQHF.